This is a list of T cell receptor beta chains from one sample in a study of blood T cells in healthy people across ages. TCRdb redid the calling of the 5' RACE reads with MiXCR, one entry per CDR3 protein. The sample contains under 850,000 distinct CDR3 sequences, about 37% of which appear only once. Sequenced: blood. The source of these receptors is a man aged 18 to 29 in good health. The CDR3 runs from the conserved cysteine through the conserved F or W. Fields, in order: J gene, clone size, V gene, D gene, CDR3 DNA, CDR3 protein. The D gene is left open where the match is weak. Size is stated for part of the rows, as once, few or many counts, or as a class when the clone is expanded.

J: TRBJ2-1; size: many; V: TRBV20-1; D: TRBD2; DNA: TGCAGTGCTAACGGGGGGGCTACCTACAATGAGCAGTTCTTC; CDR3: CSANGGATYNEQFF
J: TRBJ2-6; size: NA; V: TRBV12-3/TRBV12-4; D: TRBD2; DNA: TGTGCCAGCACCCATAGCGGGGGGCCCTCTGGGGCCAACGTCCTGACTTTC; CDR3: CASTHSGGPSGANVLTF
J: TRBJ2-1; size: many; V: TRBV12-3/TRBV12-4; D: NA; DNA: TGTGCCAGCACCCCCGGGACGCCCAGCAATGAGCAGTTCTTC; CDR3: CASTPGTPSNEQFF
J: TRBJ1-1; size: NA; V: TRBV10-3; D: NA; DNA: TGTGCCATCAGTCCGGACGCTAGCACTGAAGCTTTCTTT; CDR3: CAISPDASTEAFF
J: TRBJ2-3; size: few; V: TRBV20-1; D: TRBD1; DNA: TGCAGTGCTAGAAAGACAGGGGCTGTCCAGGATACGCAGTATTTT; CDR3: CSARKTGAVQDTQYF
J: TRBJ1-2; size: few; V: TRBV29-1; D: NA; DNA: TGCAGCGTTGAAGAGAGTGGTCAGGGATACTATGGCTACACCTTC; CDR3: CSVEESGQGYYGYTF
J: TRBJ1-1; size: NA; V: TRBV20-1; D: NA; DNA: TGCAGTGCCGATACCCTCCTGAAGGCAGAAGAGCTGAACACTGAAGCTTTCTTT; CDR3: CSADTLLKAEELNTEAFF
J: TRBJ2-5; size: NA; V: TRBV7-2; D: TRBD2; DNA: TGTGCCAGCAGCTTAGGGACTAGAAATGAGCAGTACTTC; CDR3: CASSLGTRNEQYF
J: TRBJ2-7; size: few; V: TRBV30; D: NA; DNA: TGTGCCTGGAGTCCTCTTGCGTCTGGAGGCTACGAGCAGTACTTC; CDR3: CAWSPLASGGYEQYF
J: TRBJ1-1; size: NA; V: TRBV7-9; D: NA; DNA: TGTGCCAGCAGCTTAGTCGCAGGCATGGACACTGAAGCTTTCTTT; CDR3: CASSLVAGMDTEAFF
J: TRBJ2-1; size: NA; V: TRBV7-2; D: NA; DNA: TGTGCCAGCAGCTTAGAACCGGCGGCTTCTCTACAGTTCTTC; CDR3: CASSLEPAASLQFF
J: TRBJ2-7; size: few; V: TRBV7-3; D: TRBD1; DNA: TGTGCCAGCAGCTCTAGACCTGGGACAGGTTGCGAGCAGTACTTC; CDR3: CASSSRPGTGCEQYF
J: TRBJ1-5; size: NA; V: TRBV28; D: NA; DNA: TGTGCCTGGGACGTCGGGAGAAAGGACAATCAGCCCCAGCATTTT; CDR3: CAWDVGRKDNQPQHF
J: TRBJ2-3; size: many; V: TRBV20-1; D: TRBD2; DNA: TGCAGTGCTAGAGGCGGGGGGCAAAACCGAGCGCAGTATTTT; CDR3: CSARGGGQNRAQYF
J: TRBJ2-1; size: NA; V: TRBV29-1; D: TRBD2; DNA: TGCAGCGCTCCGGGACTAGCGAACAATGAGCAGTTCTTC; CDR3: CSAPGLANNEQFF
J: TRBJ2-3; size: NA; V: TRBV5-5; D: TRBD1; DNA: TGTGCCAGCAGCCAGGGGACAGCCGCAGAGACGCAGTATTTT; CDR3: CASSQGTAAETQYF
J: TRBJ1-5; size: few; V: TRBV29-1; D: TRBD1; DNA: TGCAGCGTTTTTCCATCGACAGGGTGGGATCAGCCCCAGCATTTT; CDR3: CSVFPSTGWDQPQHF
J: TRBJ1-5; size: NA; V: TRBV27; D: TRBD1; DNA: TGTGCCAGCAGTCCCGCGGGACAGCCATATAGCAATCAGCCCCAGCATTTT; CDR3: CASSPAGQPYSNQPQHF
J: TRBJ2-3; size: few; V: TRBV10-2; D: TRBD1; DNA: TGCGCCAGCACAGATCCGAGACAGGGAACAGATACGCAGTATTTT; CDR3: CASTDPRQGTDTQYF
J: TRBJ2-3; size: many; V: TRBV18; D: NA; DNA: TGTGCCAGCAGCCCTAGCACAGATACGCAGTATTTT; CDR3: CASSPSTDTQYF
J: TRBJ2-4; size: NA; V: TRBV6-5; D: TRBD1; DNA: TGTGCCAGCACCCCCTCGGGGGACAGGGGTGACATTCAGTACTTC; CDR3: CASTPSGDRGDIQYF
J: TRBJ2-5; size: once; V: TRBV20-1; D: NA; DNA: TGCAGTGCTCGACTGGGAGGCAGCTCCTACAATGAGCAGTACTTC; CDR3: CSARLGGSSYNEQYF
J: TRBJ1-5; size: NA; V: TRBV20-1; D: NA; DNA: TGCAGTGCTAGAGGCACAGGGTGGTATGGCAATCAGCCCCAGCATTTT; CDR3: CSARGTGWYGNQPQHF
J: TRBJ2-3; size: few; V: TRBV21-1; D: NA; DNA: TGTGCCAGCAGCACGACTAGCGGGGGCCGAAAGAGCACAGATACGCAGTATTTT; CDR3: CASSTTSGGRKSTDTQYF